The 3 T cell receptor beta chains below were found in one sample sequenced in a study of blood T cell repertoires in COVID-19. Clones were sequenced by immunoSEQ multiplex PCR, and TCRdb holds only the in-frame ones, with some missing. The sample records about 180,000 clones, under 90% being singletons. Input material: peripheral blood. The receptors originated from a woman of 80 years or more with active or convalescent COVID-19.

The genes are TRBV10-3 and TRBJ1-2; 8 positions match TRBD1. Germline lookup yields CDR1 ENHRY and CDR2 SYGVKD. After removal of 10 bases from V and 8 bases from J, the junction contained 21 bases not matched to a gene. The CDR3 covers 16 residues. The CDR3 nucleotides read TGTGCCACCGAACCCGTCGGACAGGGCGCTCTAGGGGGCTACACCTTC. Residues: CATEPVGQGALGGYTF.

This chain links TRBV5-1 with TRBJ2-2; 8 nucleotides align to TRBD1. The trim removed 4 bases at V and 1 base at J, leaving 3 bases unmatched. The V gene's germline CDR1 is SGHRS and CDR2 YFSETQ. CDR3 length: 15 residues. For the CDR3, the DNA is TGCGCCAGCAGCCTGGGACAGGAGAACACCGGGGAGCTGTTTTTT. This translates into CASSLGQENTGELFF.

The chain employs TRBV28 and TRBJ2-2; tentatively, D is TRBD2 (6 bases). V was trimmed by 6 bases and J by 1 base, leaving 15 bases between them. Germline assignment: CDR1 MDHEN and CDR2 SYDVKM. CDR3 length: 16 residues. The CDR3 is CASRRLEAMNTGELFF. The CDR3 coding sequence is TGTGCCAGCAGGAGACTAGAAGCAATGAACACCGGGGAGCTGTTTTTT.